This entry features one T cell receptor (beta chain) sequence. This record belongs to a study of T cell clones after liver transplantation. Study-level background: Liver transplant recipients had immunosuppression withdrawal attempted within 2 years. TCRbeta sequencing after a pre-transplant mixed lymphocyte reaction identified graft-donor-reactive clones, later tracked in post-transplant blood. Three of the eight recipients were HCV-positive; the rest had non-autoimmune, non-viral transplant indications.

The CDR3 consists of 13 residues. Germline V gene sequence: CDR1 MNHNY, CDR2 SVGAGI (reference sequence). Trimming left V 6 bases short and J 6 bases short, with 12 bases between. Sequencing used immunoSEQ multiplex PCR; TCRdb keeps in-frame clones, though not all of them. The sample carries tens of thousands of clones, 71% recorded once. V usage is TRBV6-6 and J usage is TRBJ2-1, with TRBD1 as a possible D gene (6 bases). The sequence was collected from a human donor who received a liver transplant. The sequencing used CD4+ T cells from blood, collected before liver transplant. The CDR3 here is CASRLTGINEQFF. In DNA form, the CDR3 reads TGTGCCAGCAGATTGACAGGTATCAATGAGCAGTTCTTC.